This T cell receptor beta chain was sequenced for a study of response to subunit inactivated influenza vaccine. Findings and caveats of the study: There was a suggestion from the authors that each seasonal influenza vaccination recruits few new T cells.

Germline values: CDR1 KGHSH, CDR2 LQKENI. Trimming at V came to 5 bases and at J to 5 bases, leaving 3 bases not matched to a gene. This CDR3 has 15 amino acids. This clonotype was picked up a small number of times. The antigen remains unidentified. From the RT-PCR reads, TCRdb called clonotypes with MiXCR, one entry per CDR3 protein. Here the sample spans 550,000 to 800,000 distinct CDR3 sequences, around 13% being singletons. Sample: PBMCs from blood, taken approximately 15 days before vaccination. This TCR was sampled from a man aged 50-59 years who received an inactivated influenza vaccine. The chain is built from TRBV18 and TRBJ2-1, with 13 bases that match TRBD2. CDR3 coding DNA: TGTGCCAGCTCAATAGGGACTAGCGGGAACAATGAGCAGTTCTTC. Translated, it gives CASSIGTSGNNEQFF.